This TCR beta chain was identified in a study of blood T cell repertoires in COVID-19. As handled by the study authors: Estimation of nucleated cell counts was performed using reference gene primer amplification. Profiling relied on immunoSEQ multiplex PCR, and the TCRdb table lists in-frame clones only, not all of them. V, J and clone size derive from that table, while D and trimming were established from the DNA sequence. The table includes about 290,000 clones, around 86% detected once. Trimming at V came to 4 bases and at J to 12 bases, leaving 8 bases not matched to a gene. From germline, CDR1 is MNHEY and CDR2 SVGEGT. This CDR3 is 13 amino acids long. This clone was detected only a few times.

The sequenced sample consisted of peripheral blood. The rearrangement joins TRBV6-2 or TRBV6-3 to TRBJ1-4, with 7 bases identical to TRBD1. The sequence derives from a woman aged 40 to 49 who had recovered from COVID-19. The CDR3 DNA is TGTGCCAGCAGTTTTTTCAGGACAGGTGAACTGTTTTTT. It translates to CASSFFRTGELFF.